Each of the 17 T cell receptor beta chains below was sequenced from the same sample in a study of neurological immune-mediated disorders. TCRdb ran MiXCR on the 5' RACE reads and lists one entry per CDR3 protein. The data hold fewer than 60,000 distinct CDR3 sequences, with less than 4% observed a single time. Input material: PBMCs. The receptors derive from a man aged 60 to 75 with multiple sclerosis.

This clonotype was recorded many times. V gene TRBV25-1 combines with J gene TRBJ1-3, with no clear D. Germline CDR1 is MGHDK and CDR2 is SYGVNS. The length of the CDR3 is 14 residues. Trimming took off 2 bases at V and 1 base at J, with 6 bases between the two ends. The CDR3: CASSEEASGNTIYF. As DNA, the CDR3 is TGTGCCAGCAGTGAAGAGGCTTCTGGAAACACCATATATTTT. Combining the CDR3 with reference TRBV25-1 and TRBJ1-3 gives the whole variable domain EADIYQTPRYLVIGTGKKITLECSQTMGHDKMYWYQQDPGMELHLIHYSYGVNSTEKGDLSSESTVSRIRTEHFPLTLESARPSHTSQYLCASSEEASGNTIYFGEGSWLTVV.

This clonotype was seen many times. V and J are TRBV5-1 and TRBJ2-2, with unresolved D. V was trimmed by 2 bases and J by 2 bases, leaving 4 bases between them. From germline, CDR1 is SGHRS and CDR2 YFSETQ. This CDR3 is 13 amino acids long. Here the CDR3 reads CASSFQNTGELFF. The CDR3 coding sequence is TGCGCCAGCAGCTTTCAAAACACCGGGGAGCTGTTTTTT.

In its sample, this clonotype was seen many times. This sequence joins TRBV5-1 and TRBJ2-5; unclear D gene. The germline CDR1 and CDR2 sequences are SGHRS and YFSETQ. The V end lost 0 bases, the J end lost 3 bases, and 9 bases lay between the germline ends. The CDR3 spans 14 residues. CDR3 nucleotide sequence: TGCGCCAGCAGCTTGGTTGGCGGAGAAGAGACCCAGTACTTC. Its protein product is CASSLVGGEETQYF.

At least ten counts were recorded for this clonotype. V gene TRBV21-1 combines with J gene TRBJ2-1; the D call in the table, TRBD2, was not verified against the DNA. TRBV21-1 is a pseudogene locus. The CDR3 spans 16 residues. CDR3 in DNA: TGTGCCAGCAGCAAAGGGGCGGGAGATGAGTACAATGAGCAGTTCTTC. Its translation is CASSKGAGDEYNEQFF.

In its sample, this clonotype was seen many times. The chain carries TRBV12-3 or TRBV12-4 and TRBJ2-7; D is perhaps TRBD1 or TRBD2 (5 bases each). The CDR3 is made up of 17 amino acids. The V end lost 2 bases, the J end lost 0 bases, and 17 bases lay between the germline ends. CDR3 region: CASSLSFGALSSYEQYF. Written as DNA, the CDR3 is TGTGCCAGCAGTTTAAGTTTCGGGGCCTTAAGCTCCTACGAGCAGTACTTC.

This clonotype was counted a few times. The chain uses TRBV6-5 and TRBJ1-2; 9 positions match TRBD1. The trim removed 6 bases at V and 8 bases at J, leaving 10 bases unmatched. The CDR3 extends over 14 amino acids. Germline CDR1 and CDR2: MNHEY and SVGAGI. CDR3 amino acids: CASRQGARVVGYTF. The DNA of the CDR3 is TGTGCCAGCAGACAGGGGGCGCGAGTGGTGGGCTACACCTTC.

This clonotype was seen a handful of times. DNA for the CDR3: TGCAGTGCGGCAAATATCCTCCCCCCCTATGGCTACACCTTC. The encoded protein is CSAANILPPYGYTF. V gene TRBV20-1 combines with J gene TRBJ1-2; D gene uncertain. Germline CDR1 reads DFQATT; CDR2 reads SNEGSKA (reference sequence). Trimming removed 6 bases from V and 4 bases from J, with 18 bases in between. The CDR3 sequence is 14 residues long.

This clonotype was detected ten times or more. The chain recombines TRBV20-1 with TRBJ1-3; D gene ambiguous. The V and J ends lost 3 bases and 2 bases respectively, with 11 bases between them. This CDR3 has 14 amino acids. CDR1 is DFQATT and CDR2 is SNEGSKA in the germline V gene (reference sequence). CDR3 sequence reads: CSASQGSTGNTIYF. The CDR3 nucleotides read TGCAGTGCTAGCCAAGGAAGTACTGGAAACACCATATATTTT.

This clonotype came up many times. The chain is built from TRBV12-3 or TRBV12-4 and TRBJ2-3; no definite D call. V was pared by 5 bases and J by 0 bases, with 12 bases between. The CDR3 contains 15 residues. CDR3 nucleotides: TGTGCCAGCAGTCCCCTCGCCGCTAGCACAGATACGCAGTATTTT. Its translation is CASSPLAASTDTQYF.

The sample holds many counts of this clonotype. The chain recombines TRBV20-1 with TRBJ2-1, with TRBD2 identical over 12 bases. The CDR3 has 16 amino acids. Trimming cost V 3 bases and J 6 bases; bases outside gene matches: 9. From germline, CDR1 is DFQATT and CDR2 SNEGSKA (reference sequence). CDR3 sequence (DNA): TGCAGTGCTAGTAGCGGACTAGCGGGGTTACTCAATGAGCAGTTCTTC. This sequence encodes CSASSGLAGLLNEQFF.

This clonotype was detected many times. The genes are TRBV5-5 and TRBJ1-3; D unclear. This CDR3 contains 15 residues. Trimming shortened V by 3 bases and J by 0 bases, and 10 bases separated the two germline ends. CDR1 and CDR2 from the germline V gene are SGHKS and YYEKEE (reference sequence). The CDR3: CASSYLLGSGNTIYF. As DNA, the CDR3 is TGTGCCAGCAGCTACCTATTAGGCTCTGGAAACACCATATATTTT.

In this sample, this clonotype turned up many times. The J gene is TRBJ2-1, the V gene TRBV5-1; D gene uncertain. Trimming stripped 5 bases from V and 0 bases from J, with 18 bases between. The V gene's germline CDR1 is SGHRS and CDR2 YFSETQ. This CDR3 spans 17 amino acids. CDR3 DNA: TGCGCCAGCAGTAGGGATGGGGATAGAAGCTCCTACAATGAGCAGTTCTTC. This codes for CASSRDGDRSSYNEQFF.

In its sample, this clonotype was seen many times. The chain uses TRBV2 and TRBJ1-2; D is uncertain. Trimming pared 4 bases from V and 4 bases from J, leaving 7 bases between. CDR3 length: 12 residues. Germline V gene data show CDR1 as SNHLY and CDR2 as FYNNEI. The CDR3 protein is CASSGRVYGYTF. DNA of the CDR3: TGTGCCAGCAGTGGCCGGGTCTATGGCTACACCTTC.

There are many counts of this clonotype. The chain joins TRBV5-1 to TRBJ2-7; D gene uncertain. V lost 4 bases and J lost 2, with 16 bases in between. The germline V gene encodes CDR1 SGHRS and CDR2 YFSETQ. CDR3 length: 15 residues. The CDR3 coding sequence is TGCGCCAGCAGCCCCTCCGATCTTCTTACCTACGAGCAGTACTTC. It encodes CASSPSDLLTYEQYF.

In this sample, this clonotype turned up a few times. This chain uses TRBV24-1 with TRBJ1-1, with TRBD1 identical over 9 bases. With 3 bases clipped from V and 10 bases from J, the junction kept 5 bases outside the gene matches. CDR1 is KGHDR and CDR2 is SFDVKD in the germline V gene. The CDR3 extends over 13 amino acids. The CDR3, as DNA: TGTGCCACCAGTGATATCCCGGGACAGGGAGCTTTCTTT. Encoded protein: CATSDIPGQGAFF.

The table lists this clonotype with a few counts. The V gene is TRBV20-1, the J gene TRBJ2-2; the match to TRBD2 covers 12 bases. CDR3 length: 15 residues. Trimming at V came to 4 bases and at J to 3 bases, leaving 3 bases not matched to a gene. CDR1 is DFQATT and CDR2 is SNEGSKA in the germline V gene (reference sequence). The CDR3 DNA reads TGCAGTGCTACCCGACTAGCGGGAGACACCGGGGAGCTGTTTTTT. Protein product: CSATRLAGDTGELFF.

This clonotype was seen at least ten times. The chain joins TRBV20-1 to TRBJ2-1; 8 nucleotides line up with TRBD2. Germline V gives CDR1 DFQATT, CDR2 SNEGSKA (reference sequence). The length of the CDR3 is 14 residues. V lost 3 bases and J lost 10; bases outside the gene matches: 11. The CDR3 region has the DNA TGCAGTGCTAGTACCCCTCGGGGGGGCCTGGAGCAGTTCTTC. Residues: CSASTPRGGLEQFF.